The 27 T cell receptor beta chains below were found in one sample sequenced in a study of blood T cell repertoires in COVID-19. Measured with immunoSEQ multiplex PCR; TCRdb has only the in-frame clones, and not every one. The sample yields about 38,000 clones, about 90% seen once. Sequencing used peripheral blood. The receptors here all came from a man in his sixties with active or convalescent COVID-19.

V is TRBV6-5 and J is TRBJ1-1; 8 nucleotides match TRBD1. The J segment lost 4 bases and the V segment lost 8 bases, leaving 6 bases of the junction unmatched. The length of the CDR3 is 13 residues. Germline V lookup: CDR1 MNHEY, CDR2 SVGAGI. The CDR3 bases are TGTGCCAGCCGAGACAGGGGTACCACTGAAGCTTTCTTT. Protein: CASRDRGTTEAFF.

This chain joins TRBV28 and TRBJ2-7; D uncertain. This CDR3 is 13 amino acids long. Germline values: CDR1 MDHEN, CDR2 SYDVKM. Deletions cut 5 bases from V and 4 bases from J, with 12 bases between. The CDR3 DNA is TGTGCCAGCAGTCTAGACGAACATTACGAGCAGTACTTC. Encoded protein: CASSLDEHYEQYF.

This chain joins TRBV7-2 and TRBJ2-7, with a possible D match to TRBD1 (5 bases). Germline-derived CDR1 and CDR2 are SGHTA and FQGNSA. This CDR3 has 16 residues. Trimming removed 1 base from V and 2 bases from J, with 15 bases in between. CDR3 protein: CASSLGSAGQTYEQYF. In DNA, the CDR3 is TGTGCCAGCAGCTTAGGATCGGCAGGGCAAACCTACGAGCAGTACTTC.

This chain links TRBV5-1 with TRBJ1-4; D gene unclear. V dropped 3 bases and J dropped 7 bases, with 13 bases sitting between them. Per germline, CDR1 SGHRS and CDR2 YFSETQ. The CDR3 consists of 14 residues. The CDR3 loop reads CASSSGRSGEKLFF. CDR3 in DNA: TGCGCCAGCAGCTCCGGGAGGTCTGGTGAAAAACTGTTTTTT.

The chain couples TRBV19 to TRBJ2-1; 12 positions match TRBD2. Germline assignment: CDR1 LNHDA and CDR2 SQIVND (reference sequence). CDR3 length: 19 residues. The V segment lost 1 base and the J segment 10 bases; nucleotides outside the gene matches: 17. CDR3 nucleotide sequence: TGTGCCAGTAGTATAGGGGCAGGCCGGACTAGCGGGAACCGGTGGGAGCAGTTCTTC. Its protein is CASSIGAGRTSGNRWEQFF.

V usage is TRBV3-1 (or the pseudogene TRBV3-2) and J usage is TRBJ1-2; D remains ambiguous. Trimming took 0 bases from V and 8 from J, leaving 13 bases between them. The CDR3 has 14 amino acids. Germline CDR1 reads LGHDT; CDR2 reads YNNKEL (reference sequence). The CDR3 protein is CASSQDLGGRGYTF. The CDR3 bases are TGTGCCAGCAGCCAAGATCTGGGAGGGCGCGGCTACACCTTC.

The chain has TRBV5-1 and TRBJ2-1; no clear D. V dropped 0 bases and J dropped 1 base, with 8 bases sitting between them. CDR1 is SGHRS and CDR2 is YFSETQ in the germline V gene. This CDR3 has 15 amino acids. The CDR3 DNA follows: TGCGCCAGCAGCTTGGGGTTACTATCCTACAATGAGCAGTTCTTC. It codes for CASSLGLLSYNEQFF.

A single count supports this clone. The J gene is TRBJ1-2, the V gene TRBV28; D is ambiguous. V dropped 2 bases and J dropped 7 bases, with 8 bases sitting between them. Looked up from germline, CDR1 is MDHEN and CDR2 is SYDVKM. The CDR3 sequence is 12 residues long. The CDR3 spells CASSLGSVGYTF. The CDR3 DNA is TGTGCCAGCAGTTTAGGCAGCGTTGGCTACACCTTC.

The chain has TRBV10-2 and TRBJ2-7, with D tentatively TRBD2 (6 bases). The CDR3 extends over 13 amino acids. Germline values: CDR1 WSHSY, CDR2 SAAADI. With 2 bases removed from V and 3 bases from J, the gap between germline ends came to 8 bases. CDR3 sequence reads: CASSEGGYYEQYF. The CDR3 coding sequence is TGCGCCAGCAGTGAGGGAGGGTACTACGAGCAGTACTTC.

CDR3 coding DNA: TGTGCCAGTGAAGACAGCCCCTTAGAAAAACTGTTTTTT. Amino acid sequence: CASEDSPLEKLFF. The chain links TRBV19 to TRBJ1-4; a possible D gene is TRBD1 (5 bases). The germline V gene has CDR1 LNHDA and CDR2 SQIVND (reference sequence). The CDR3 sequence is 13 residues long. The V and J ends lost 8 bases and 8 bases respectively, with 15 bases between them.

The chain has TRBV10-2 and TRBJ2-5; D is unresolved. From germline, CDR1 is WSHSY and CDR2 SAAADI. The CDR3 spans 11 residues. The CDR3 loop is CSTVFQETQYF. The CDR3, as DNA: TGCTCCACTGTGTTCCAAGAGACCCAGTACTTC.

The chain recombines TRBV30 with TRBJ1-4; D is perhaps TRBD1 (6 bases). In germline, CDR1 is GTSNPN, CDR2 SVGIG (reference sequence). This CDR3 region has 15 residues. The V end lost 5 bases, the J end lost 8 bases, and 21 bases lay between the germline ends. CDR3 nucleotides: TGTGCCTGGTCGCCGGGACAACGGGTTGGGGAAAAACTGTTTTTT. As protein: CAWSPGQRVGEKLFF. Full variable domain (remainder filled in from reference TRBV30 and TRBJ1-4): SQTIHQWPATLVQPVGSPLSLECTVEGTSNPNLYWYRQAAGRGLQLLFYSVGIGQISSEVPQNLSASRPQDRQFILSSKKLLLSDSGFYLCAWSPGQRVGEKLFFGSGTQLSVL.

The chain has TRBV20-1 and TRBJ2-5; D is uncertain. V lost 5 bases and J lost 10, with 11 bases in between. Per the germline V gene, CDR1 is DFQATT and CDR2 is SNEGSKA (reference sequence). The CDR3 length is 10 residues. The CDR3 loop reads CSAPFGLQYF. CDR3 sequence (DNA): TGCAGTGCTCCCTTCGGTCTCCAGTACTTC.

The chain carries TRBV3-1 (or the pseudogene TRBV3-2) and TRBJ1-2, with 9 bases aligning to TRBD1. J gave up 3 bases and V 4 bases, and 6 bases lay outside the gene matches. Germline V gene lookup returns CDR1 LGHDT and CDR2 YNNKEL (reference sequence). The CDR3 has 15 residues. DNA of the CDR3: TGTGCCAGCAGCCCGAGGGACAGGGTATACTATGGCTACACCTTC. Residues: CASSPRDRVYYGYTF.

The chain has TRBV29-1 and TRBJ1-1, with a tentative D call TRBD1 (6 bases). V lost 3 bases and J lost 5, with 13 bases in between. Germline assignment: CDR1 SQVTM and CDR2 ANQGSEA. The length of the CDR3 is 13 residues. The CDR3 loop reads CSVDQGLGTEAFF. The CDR3, as DNA: TGCAGCGTTGATCAGGGGTTAGGGACTGAAGCTTTCTTT.

This rearrangement joins TRBV28 to TRBJ1-2; D call uncertain. V was shortened by 4 bases and J by 5 bases, with 5 bases between the two germline ends. This CDR3 has 11 amino acids. Germline values: CDR1 MDHEN, CDR2 SYDVKM. The CDR3 bases are TGTGCCAGCAGTTCTAGATATGGCTACACCTTC. Residues: CASSSRYGYTF.

The chain joins TRBV27 to TRBJ2-7, with TRBD2 identical over 12 bases. This CDR3 comprises 15 residues. The germline V gene has CDR1 MNHEY and CDR2 SMNVEV (reference sequence). After removal of 6 bases from V and 3 bases from J, the junction contained 6 bases not matched to a gene. DNA of the CDR3: TGTGCCAGCAGAACCCTGACTAGCGGGAGCTACGAGCAGTACTTC. This sequence encodes CASRTLTSGSYEQYF.

A single count supports this clone. The rearrangement uses TRBV23-1 and TRBJ2-5; D not certain. TRBV23-1 has ORF status, its function being uncertain. This CDR3 contains 16 residues. V lost 10 bases to trimming and J lost 1 base, with 22 bases between them. CDR3 nucleotide sequence: TGCGCCAACATACAGAGACGCGACCTTTCCCAAGAGACCCAGTACTTC. Translated: CANIQRRDLSQETQYF.

This clone appeared once. The chain carries TRBV28 and TRBJ1-5; D not certain. The V gene lost 7 bases and the J gene lost 4 bases, with 11 bases spanning the gap. The CDR3 has 13 residues. Germline V CDR1 and CDR2: MDHEN, SYDVKM. The CDR3 DNA reads as TGTGCCAGCATCAGTTCGGGGAATCAGCCCCAGCATTTT. Residues: CASISSGNQPQHF.

The chain employs TRBV21-1 and TRBJ1-1; TRBD1, the table's D call, lacks a check against the DNA. TRBV21-1 is an annotated pseudogene. The CDR3 is 16 amino acids. For the CDR3, the DNA is TGTGCCAGCAGCAGCAACAGGGTTTTTGGGAACACTGAAGCTTTCTTT. Protein sequence: CASSSNRVFGNTEAFF.

About this clone itself: The sample carries other DNA sequences with the same CDR3. The chain has TRBV27 and TRBJ2-7; 9 bases match TRBD1. The CDR3 is 13 amino acids. J lost 4 bases, V lost 5 bases, and 3 bases had no gene match. Germline assignment: CDR1 MNHEY and CDR2 SMNVEV (reference sequence). The DNA of the CDR3 is TGTGCCAGCAGTCCGGGACAGGGTTACGAGCAGTACTTC. Its protein product is CASSPGQGYEQYF.

In the case of this clone: Sequence at one end of the junction differs from germline and may be a read error. The chain joins TRBV14 to TRBJ1-2; 10 bases match TRBD1. Germline CDR1 is SGHDN and CDR2 is FVKESK. This CDR3 region has 14 residues. The CDR3 loop reads CASNQDRGPSGYTF. DNA for the CDR3: TGTGCCAGCAACCAAGACAGGGGGCCCTCCGGCTACACCTTC.

This chain connects TRBV7-6 to TRBJ1-4, with 12 bases fitting TRBD1. The germline CDR1 and CDR2 sequences are SGHVS and FNYEAQ. This CDR3 has 19 amino acids. V lost 5 bases to trimming and J lost 7 bases; unmatched junction nucleotides: 17. The CDR3 DNA is TGTGCCAGCAGCCCTCGTGGGACAGGGGGCGCCGGGGACCGTGAAAAACTGTTTTTT. It is translated as CASSPRGTGGAGDREKLFF.

This chain uses TRBV10-1 with TRBJ2-7; D might be TRBD1 (5 bases). V was cut by 4 bases and J by 5 bases, with 12 bases left in between. The CDR3 totals 13 residues. In germline, CDR1 is WNHNN, CDR2 SYGVQD (reference sequence). CDR3 in amino acids: CASSAQGWNEQYF. In DNA form, the CDR3 reads TGCGCCAGCAGTGCGCAGGGTTGGAACGAGCAGTACTTC.

In DNA form, the CDR3 reads TGTGCCAGCAGCTTTGGTCCAGCGGGAGTCTCCTACGAGCAGTACTTC. This encodes CASSFGPAGVSYEQYF. This chain uses TRBV11-2 with TRBJ2-7, with 8 nucleotides matching TRBD2. Germline CDR1 and CDR2: SGHAT and FQNNGV. CDR3 length: 16 amino acids. V shed 3 bases, J shed 0 bases, and the junction held 7 bases outside the gene matches. Supplemented by reference TRBV11-2 and TRBJ2-7, the full variable domain reads EAGVAQSPRYKIIEKRQSVAFWCNPISGHATLYWYQQILGQGPKLLIQFQNNGVVDDSQLPKDRFSAERLKGVDSTLKIQPAKLEDSAVYLCASSFGPAGVSYEQYFGPGTRLTVT.

This chain links TRBV5-5 with TRBJ1-2; TRBD1 is a possible D gene (6 bases). Between the trimmed V and J ends, which lost 0 bases and 5 bases, there was a span of 11 bases. In germline, CDR1 is SGHKS, CDR2 YYEKEE (reference sequence). The CDR3 covers 14 residues. The CDR3 sequence is CASSLGQDFYGYTF. Written as DNA, the CDR3 is TGTGCCAGCAGCTTGGGACAGGACTTTTATGGCTACACCTTC.

V is TRBV2 and J is TRBJ2-5; the D gene is possibly TRBD1 (5 bases). V was clipped by 7 bases and J by 5 bases, with 14 bases between them. The CDR3 covers 13 residues. Germline V gene lookup returns CDR1 SNHLY and CDR2 FYNNEI. The CDR3 region is CASISSSGETQYF. The CDR3 DNA reads as TGTGCCAGCATTTCGTCATCAGGGGAGACCCAGTACTTC. The whole variable domain, remainder taken from reference TRBV2 and TRBJ2-5, is EPEVTQTPSHQVTQMGQEVILRCVPISNHLYFYWYRQILGQKVEFLVSFYNNEISEKSEIFDDQFSVERPDGSNFTLKIRSTKLEDSAMYFCASISSSGETQYFGPGTRLLVL.